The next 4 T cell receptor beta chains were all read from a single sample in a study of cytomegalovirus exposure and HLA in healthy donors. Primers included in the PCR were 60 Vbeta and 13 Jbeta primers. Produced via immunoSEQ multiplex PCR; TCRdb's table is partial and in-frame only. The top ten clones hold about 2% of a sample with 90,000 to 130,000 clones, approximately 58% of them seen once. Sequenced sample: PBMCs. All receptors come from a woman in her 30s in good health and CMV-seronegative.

CDR3 in DNA: TGTGCCAGCAGTGGGACAGGGGGAATAAGAGAGACCCAGTACTTC. Encoded protein: CASSGTGGIRETQYF. The rearrangement joins TRBV2 to TRBJ2-5; 10 nucleotides agree with TRBD1. V was clipped by 4 bases and J by 4 bases; unmatched bases: 6. The germline V gene encodes CDR1 SNHLY and CDR2 FYNNEI. The CDR3 loop spans 15 amino acids.

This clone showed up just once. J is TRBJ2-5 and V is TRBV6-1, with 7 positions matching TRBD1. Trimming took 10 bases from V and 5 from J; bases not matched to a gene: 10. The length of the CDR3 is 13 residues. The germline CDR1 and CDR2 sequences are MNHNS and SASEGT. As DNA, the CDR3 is TGTGCCACTGCTAGGACAGGCTGGGAGACCCAGTACTTC. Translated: CATARTGWETQYF.

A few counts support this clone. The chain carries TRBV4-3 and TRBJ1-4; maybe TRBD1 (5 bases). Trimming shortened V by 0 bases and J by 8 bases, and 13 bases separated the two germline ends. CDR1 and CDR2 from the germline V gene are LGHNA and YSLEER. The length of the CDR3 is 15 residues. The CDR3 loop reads CASSQDSWGVEKLFF. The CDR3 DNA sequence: TGCGCCAGCAGCCAAGATTCCTGGGGGGTGGAAAAACTGTTTTTT.

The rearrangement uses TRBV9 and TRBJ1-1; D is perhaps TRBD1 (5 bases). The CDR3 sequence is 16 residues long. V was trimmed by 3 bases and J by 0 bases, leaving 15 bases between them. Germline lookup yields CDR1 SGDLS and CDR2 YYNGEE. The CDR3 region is CASSAAPGFMNTEAFF. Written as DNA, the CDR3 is TGTGCCAGCAGCGCAGCACCAGGGTTCATGAACACTGAAGCTTTCTTT.